This TCR beta chain was obtained from a study of T-cell memory formation after mild COVID-19. The CDR3 is 18 residues long. V was shortened by 4 bases and J by 0 bases, with 18 bases between the two germline ends. Germline V gives CDR1 LGHNA, CDR2 YNFKEQ. Study-wide results and caveats: Cross-reactive memory appears to have joined, as suggested by some responding clones showing up in pre-infection memory. CD4/CD8 balance characterized clones contracting day 15 to 85, and CD4+ skew characterized later expanders.

TCR alpha and TCR beta cDNA libraries carrying sample barcodes and UMIs were produced by 5'RACE using constant-segment primers. MiXCR, run by TCRdb on the 5' RACE reads, gives a single entry per CDR3 protein. The table records about 190,000 distinct CDR3 sequences, roughly 23% of them present only once. As regards this clonotype: Its antigen is unknown.

This TCR was recovered from an adult woman who had mild COVID-19 (a few samples of this study predate the infection). Cell type and time point are not known. The specimen sequenced was PBMCs or a T cell subset sorted from them (not recorded which). The rearrangement joins TRBV4-2 to TRBJ2-2; possible D gene TRBD2, 6 bases. For the CDR3, the DNA is TGTGCCAGCAGCCTCGACCGTTATAGCGGATCGAACACCGGGGAGCTGTTTTTT. It codes for CASSLDRYSGSNTGELFF.